The 26 T cell receptor beta chains listed next were all sequenced from one sample in a study of response to subunit inactivated influenza vaccine. MiXCR, applied by TCRdb to the RT-PCR reads, yields one record per CDR3 protein. The sample contains hundreds of thousands of distinct CDR3 sequences, approximately 17% of which appear only once. The specimen comprised PBMCs from blood, sampled around 5 days after vaccination. The source is a man aged 50 to 60 who received an inactivated influenza vaccine.

This clonotype was observed a handful of times. This sequence joins TRBV10-3 and TRBJ2-1, with 8 bases aligning to TRBD2. Germline CDR1 and CDR2: ENHRY and SYGVKD. With V trimmed by 5 bases and J by 8 bases, 5 bases remained unmatched. CDR3 size: 13 residues. CDR3 residues: CAISKRERDEQFF. The DNA of the CDR3 is TGTGCCATCAGTAAGCGGGAGAGGGATGAGCAGTTCTTC.

Only a few counts were recorded for this clonotype. In DNA, the CDR3 is TGTGCCAGCAGCCCCCATCGGCGTCAGGGGGCACTTGCTTTCTTT. Translating gives CASSPHRRQGALAFF. This sequence joins TRBV7-2 and TRBJ1-1, with 8 bases matching TRBD1. V lost 5 bases to trimming and J lost 11 bases; unmatched junction nucleotides: 16. The CDR3 runs 15 residues. Per the germline V gene, CDR1 is SGHTA and CDR2 is FQGNSA.

This clonotype occurred a few times. V and J are TRBV28 and TRBJ1-1; D is perhaps TRBD1 (6 bases). From germline, CDR1 is MDHEN and CDR2 SYDVKM. The CDR3 consists of 12 residues. With 3 bases removed from V and 8 bases from J, the gap between germline ends came to 10 bases. In DNA form, the CDR3 reads TGTGCCAGCAGTTTCCCGGACAGCGAAGCTTTCTTT. Translated, it gives CASSFPDSEAFF.

The chain uses TRBV10-3 and TRBJ2-7, with D possibly matching TRBD1 (6 bases). The CDR3 extends over 16 amino acids. V lost 2 bases to trimming and J lost 4 bases, with 18 bases between them. CDR1 and CDR2 from the germline V gene are ENHRY and SYGVKD. The CDR3 sequence is CAISETGITRPYEQYF. CDR3 sequence (DNA): TGTGCCATCAGTGAGACAGGGATAACTCGGCCATACGAGCAGTACTTC.

The chain uses TRBV5-4 and TRBJ2-5; D possibly corresponds to TRBD1 (6 bases). The germline V and J ends were trimmed by 4 bases and 9 bases, with 25 bases remaining between them. Germline V lookup: CDR1 SGHNT, CDR2 YYREEE (reference sequence). The CDR3 loop spans 16 amino acids. This CDR3 reads CASSPAPGTPTGAQYF. CDR3 in DNA: TGTGCCAGCAGCCCTGCCCCCGGGACACCTACTGGGGCCCAGTACTTC.

This sequence joins TRBV12-3 or TRBV12-4 and TRBJ2-2, with D unclear. The CDR3 is made up of 14 amino acids. V gave up 3 bases and J gave up 0 bases, with 5 bases separating them. CDR3 amino acids: CASSFTANTGELFF. The CDR3 DNA is TGTGCCAGCAGTTTCACGGCGAACACCGGGGAGCTGTTTTTT.

This chain links TRBV3-1 with TRBJ1-1, with TRBD1 matching over 7 bases. Losses at the gene ends were 2 bases for V and 4 bases for J; bases not matched to a gene: 4. This CDR3 is 14 amino acids long. Germline lookup yields CDR1 LGHDT and CDR2 YNNKEL (reference sequence). This CDR3 reads CASSQSYRGTEAFF. The CDR3 DNA reads as TGTGCCAGCAGCCAATCCTACAGGGGCACTGAAGCTTTCTTT.

This clonotype has just a few counts. The chain has TRBV20-1 and TRBJ2-1; 10 bases match TRBD2. Germline assignment: CDR1 DFQATT and CDR2 SNEGSKA (reference sequence). The CDR3 spans 16 residues. J was trimmed by 0 bases and V by 3 bases; bases with no gene match: 5. In DNA form, the CDR3 reads TGCAGTGCTAGTAGACTAGCGGGTGGCTCCTACAATGAGCAGTTCTTC. It is translated as CSASRLAGGSYNEQFF.

The V call is TRBV6-2 or TRBV6-3, the J call TRBJ2-2, with D unclear. The CDR3 spans 12 residues. V was cut by 6 bases and J by 6 bases, with 8 bases left in between. CDR1 MNHEY and CDR2 SVGEGT come from the germline V gene. The CDR3 nucleotides are TGTGCCAGCAGAGTCGTGGCCGGGGAGCTGTTTTTT. Its protein product is CASRVVAGELFF.

This chain joins TRBV7-2 and TRBJ2-7; D call uncertain. Germline V CDR1 and CDR2: SGHTA, FQGNSA. The CDR3 contains 14 residues. V was pared by 4 bases and J by 2 bases, with 12 bases between. CDR3 DNA: TGTGCCAGCAGCTCCAGTGCTCAAACCTACGAGCAGTACTTC. This codes for CASSSSAQTYEQYF. The complete variable domain, with remaining parts taken from reference TRBV7-2 and TRBJ2-7, reads GAGVSQSPSNKVTEKGKDVELRCDPISGHTALYWYRQSLGQGLEFLIYFQGNSAPDKSGLPSDRFSAERTGGSVSTLTIQRTQQEDSAVYLCASSSSAQTYEQYFGPGTRLTVT.

This clonotype was seen a few times. The chain links TRBV20-1 to TRBJ2-7, with a tentative D call TRBD2 (8 bases). Germline V gene data show CDR1 as DFQATT and CDR2 as SNEGSKA (reference sequence). CDR3 length equals 13 residues. Trimming cost V 6 bases and J 4 bases, with 16 bases left between them. The CDR3 here is CSAKGASGYEQYF. In DNA, the CDR3 is TGCAGTGCCAAGGGGGCTAGCGGGTACGAGCAGTACTTC.

The chain combines TRBV12-3 or TRBV12-4 with TRBJ2-3; D unclear. V gave up 0 bases and J gave up 1 base, with 8 bases separating them. The CDR3 contains 15 residues. CDR3 residues: CASSLALWGTDTQYF. For the CDR3, the DNA is TGTGCCAGCAGTTTAGCGCTATGGGGCACAGATACGCAGTATTTT.

The J gene is TRBJ2-1, the V gene TRBV9; D tentatively reads TRBD1 or TRBD2 (6 bases each). The CDR3 is made up of 14 amino acids. V gave up 4 bases and J gave up 14 bases, with 22 bases separating them. Germline V CDR1 and CDR2: SGDLS, YYNGEE. CDR3 residues: CASSCRGRGKWEFF. The CDR3 DNA is TGTGCCAGCAGCTGCCGGGGGCGGGGTAAATGGGAGTTCTTC.

This clonotype has a handful of counts. The chain links TRBV11-2 to TRBJ2-2, with D possibly TRBD1 on 6 matching bases. From germline, CDR1 is SGHAT and CDR2 FQNNGV. The V and J ends lost 5 bases and 1 base respectively, with 11 bases between them. This CDR3 has 15 residues. The CDR3 protein is CASSLGQMNTGELFF. CDR3 sequence (DNA): TGTGCCAGCAGCCTTGGACAGATGAACACCGGGGAGCTGTTTTTT.

This clonotype was seen more than once but under ten times. The chain carries TRBV7-2 and TRBJ1-4; 9 bases fit TRBD1. CDR3 length: 13 amino acids. Germline V gene sequence: CDR1 SGHTA, CDR2 FQGNSA. J gave up 10 bases and V 5 bases, and 5 bases lay outside the gene matches. The CDR3 here is CASSPGQGGKLFF. The CDR3 bases are TGTGCCAGCAGCCCGGGACAGGGCGGAAAACTGTTTTTT.

This clonotype was found a few times. V usage is TRBV12-3 or TRBV12-4 and J usage is TRBJ2-5; possibly TRBD2 for D (5 bases). The V end lost 5 bases, the J end lost 5 bases, and 12 bases lay between the germline ends. CDR3 length: 13 amino acids. This chain's CDR3 is CASSMGRGETQYF. The CDR3 bases are TGTGCCAGCAGTATGGGAAGAGGGGAGACCCAGTACTTC.

The chain employs TRBV15 and TRBJ2-2; D call uncertain. CDR1 and CDR2 (germline): LNHNV, YYDKDF (reference sequence). This CDR3 is built from 14 residues. V lost 3 bases, J lost 0 bases, and 5 bases lay in between. CDR3: CATSSRANTGELFF. CDR3 nucleotide sequence: TGTGCCACCAGCAGCCGCGCGAACACCGGGGAGCTGTTTTTT.

Worth noting for this clonotype: This may be a read error: a much more frequent sequence differs by one nucleotide. J is TRBJ2-5 and V is TRBV5-6; D perhaps matches TRBD2 (6 bases). The CDR3 totals 16 residues. V lost 4 bases and J 2 bases, leaving 18 bases between the germline ends. The germline gives CDR1 SGHDT, CDR2 YYEEEE. CDR3 in DNA: TGTGCCAGCAGCGTGTTGGGAGGACGGGGGCAAGAGACCCAGTACTTC. Translated: CASSVLGGRGQETQYF. Based on the CDR3 plus reference TRBV5-6 and TRBJ2-5, the full variable domain is DAGVTQSPTHLIKTRGQQVTLRCSPKSGHDTVSWYQQALGQGPQFIFQYYEEEERQRGNFPDRFSGHQFPNYSSELNVNALLLGDSALYLCASSVLGGRGQETQYFGPGTRLLVL.

The rearrangement joins TRBV20-1 to TRBJ2-3, with TRBD2 identical over 8 bases. CDR1 DFQATT and CDR2 SNEGSKA come from the germline V gene (reference sequence). The junction had 14 bases not matched to a gene; V was cut back by 6 bases and J by 0 bases. This CDR3 has 17 amino acids. In DNA form, the CDR3 reads TGCAGTGCGCCCGGGGGGCTAGCGGGCCGAAGCACAGATACGCAGTATTTT. Protein sequence: CSAPGGLAGRSTDTQYF.

CDR3 region: CASSQYLGGGTDTQYF. The CDR3 DNA sequence: TGCGCCAGCAGCCAATATCTCGGCGGGGGGACAGATACGCAGTATTTT. The chain links TRBV4-3 to TRBJ2-3, with TRBD2 matching 8 bases. The V segment lost 2 bases and the J segment 3 bases; nucleotides outside the gene matches: 7. The CDR3 sequence is 16 residues long. In germline, CDR1 is LGHNA, CDR2 YSLEER.

There are a few counts of this clonotype. The chain couples TRBV29-1 to TRBJ2-7, with 7 bases that match TRBD1. CDR1 is SQVTM, CDR2 ANQGSEA, per germline. With V trimmed by 3 bases and J by 0 bases, 8 bases remained unmatched. The CDR3 has 15 amino acids. The CDR3 here is CSVEGMRDSSYEQYF. The DNA of the CDR3 is TGCAGCGTTGAGGGGATGAGGGACAGCTCCTACGAGCAGTACTTC.

This chain links TRBV11-2 with TRBJ2-4; D unresolved. The germline V and J ends were trimmed by 8 bases and 10 bases, with 18 bases remaining between them. Germline V gene lookup returns CDR1 SGHAT and CDR2 FQNNGV. The CDR3 consists of 13 residues. DNA of the CDR3: TGTGCCAGCCGTTTGGGCGGTCGAAGGATTCAGTACTTC. Amino acids: CASRLGGRRIQYF. The full variable domain, in which reference TRBV11-2 and TRBJ2-4 provide the parts outside the CDR3, is EAGVAQSPRYKIIEKRQSVAFWCNPISGHATLYWYQQILGQGPKLLIQFQNNGVVDDSQLPKDRFSAERLKGVDSTLKIQPAKLEDSAVYLCASRLGGRRIQYFGAGTRLSVL.

The genes are TRBV5-1 and TRBJ2-5; no definite D call. Germline V gives CDR1 SGHRS, CDR2 YFSETQ. V shed 6 bases and J shed 5 bases, with 17 bases lying between them. The CDR3 extends over 14 amino acids. CDR3 region: CASKSPVSQETQYF. CDR3 in DNA: TGCGCCAGCAAGTCCCCCGTCTCCCAGGAGACCCAGTACTTC.

J is TRBJ2-3 and V is TRBV4-2; 7 bases line up with TRBD2. The ends lost 0 bases at V and 6 bases at J; junction bases unmatched: 9. The CDR3 contains 16 residues. CDR1 and CDR2 (germline): LGHNA, YNFKEQ. In DNA form, the CDR3 reads TGTGCCAGCAGCCAAGAAACGGGAGGCACGCGGGATACGCAGTATTTT. Translation: CASSQETGGTRDTQYF.

The genes are TRBV20-1 and TRBJ2-4; D perhaps matches TRBD2 (5 bases). Germline lookup yields CDR1 DFQATT and CDR2 SNEGSKA (reference sequence). This CDR3 is 14 amino acids long. Trimming removed 1 base from V and 3 bases from J, with 10 bases in between. DNA of the CDR3: TGCAGTGCTAGAGTTACCGGGGACAAAAACATTCAGTACTTC. Translating gives CSARVTGDKNIQYF.

This chain joins TRBV6-2 or TRBV6-3 and TRBJ2-7, with D perhaps TRBD2 (6 bases). The CDR3 extends over 16 amino acids. Germline CDR1 and CDR2: MNHEY and SVGEGT. V lost 5 bases, J lost 0 bases, and 17 bases lay in between. The CDR3 coding sequence is TGTGCCAGCAGTCCCTTGGGACTGCTTAGCTCCTACGAGCAGTACTTC. Protein sequence: CASSPLGLLSSYEQYF.